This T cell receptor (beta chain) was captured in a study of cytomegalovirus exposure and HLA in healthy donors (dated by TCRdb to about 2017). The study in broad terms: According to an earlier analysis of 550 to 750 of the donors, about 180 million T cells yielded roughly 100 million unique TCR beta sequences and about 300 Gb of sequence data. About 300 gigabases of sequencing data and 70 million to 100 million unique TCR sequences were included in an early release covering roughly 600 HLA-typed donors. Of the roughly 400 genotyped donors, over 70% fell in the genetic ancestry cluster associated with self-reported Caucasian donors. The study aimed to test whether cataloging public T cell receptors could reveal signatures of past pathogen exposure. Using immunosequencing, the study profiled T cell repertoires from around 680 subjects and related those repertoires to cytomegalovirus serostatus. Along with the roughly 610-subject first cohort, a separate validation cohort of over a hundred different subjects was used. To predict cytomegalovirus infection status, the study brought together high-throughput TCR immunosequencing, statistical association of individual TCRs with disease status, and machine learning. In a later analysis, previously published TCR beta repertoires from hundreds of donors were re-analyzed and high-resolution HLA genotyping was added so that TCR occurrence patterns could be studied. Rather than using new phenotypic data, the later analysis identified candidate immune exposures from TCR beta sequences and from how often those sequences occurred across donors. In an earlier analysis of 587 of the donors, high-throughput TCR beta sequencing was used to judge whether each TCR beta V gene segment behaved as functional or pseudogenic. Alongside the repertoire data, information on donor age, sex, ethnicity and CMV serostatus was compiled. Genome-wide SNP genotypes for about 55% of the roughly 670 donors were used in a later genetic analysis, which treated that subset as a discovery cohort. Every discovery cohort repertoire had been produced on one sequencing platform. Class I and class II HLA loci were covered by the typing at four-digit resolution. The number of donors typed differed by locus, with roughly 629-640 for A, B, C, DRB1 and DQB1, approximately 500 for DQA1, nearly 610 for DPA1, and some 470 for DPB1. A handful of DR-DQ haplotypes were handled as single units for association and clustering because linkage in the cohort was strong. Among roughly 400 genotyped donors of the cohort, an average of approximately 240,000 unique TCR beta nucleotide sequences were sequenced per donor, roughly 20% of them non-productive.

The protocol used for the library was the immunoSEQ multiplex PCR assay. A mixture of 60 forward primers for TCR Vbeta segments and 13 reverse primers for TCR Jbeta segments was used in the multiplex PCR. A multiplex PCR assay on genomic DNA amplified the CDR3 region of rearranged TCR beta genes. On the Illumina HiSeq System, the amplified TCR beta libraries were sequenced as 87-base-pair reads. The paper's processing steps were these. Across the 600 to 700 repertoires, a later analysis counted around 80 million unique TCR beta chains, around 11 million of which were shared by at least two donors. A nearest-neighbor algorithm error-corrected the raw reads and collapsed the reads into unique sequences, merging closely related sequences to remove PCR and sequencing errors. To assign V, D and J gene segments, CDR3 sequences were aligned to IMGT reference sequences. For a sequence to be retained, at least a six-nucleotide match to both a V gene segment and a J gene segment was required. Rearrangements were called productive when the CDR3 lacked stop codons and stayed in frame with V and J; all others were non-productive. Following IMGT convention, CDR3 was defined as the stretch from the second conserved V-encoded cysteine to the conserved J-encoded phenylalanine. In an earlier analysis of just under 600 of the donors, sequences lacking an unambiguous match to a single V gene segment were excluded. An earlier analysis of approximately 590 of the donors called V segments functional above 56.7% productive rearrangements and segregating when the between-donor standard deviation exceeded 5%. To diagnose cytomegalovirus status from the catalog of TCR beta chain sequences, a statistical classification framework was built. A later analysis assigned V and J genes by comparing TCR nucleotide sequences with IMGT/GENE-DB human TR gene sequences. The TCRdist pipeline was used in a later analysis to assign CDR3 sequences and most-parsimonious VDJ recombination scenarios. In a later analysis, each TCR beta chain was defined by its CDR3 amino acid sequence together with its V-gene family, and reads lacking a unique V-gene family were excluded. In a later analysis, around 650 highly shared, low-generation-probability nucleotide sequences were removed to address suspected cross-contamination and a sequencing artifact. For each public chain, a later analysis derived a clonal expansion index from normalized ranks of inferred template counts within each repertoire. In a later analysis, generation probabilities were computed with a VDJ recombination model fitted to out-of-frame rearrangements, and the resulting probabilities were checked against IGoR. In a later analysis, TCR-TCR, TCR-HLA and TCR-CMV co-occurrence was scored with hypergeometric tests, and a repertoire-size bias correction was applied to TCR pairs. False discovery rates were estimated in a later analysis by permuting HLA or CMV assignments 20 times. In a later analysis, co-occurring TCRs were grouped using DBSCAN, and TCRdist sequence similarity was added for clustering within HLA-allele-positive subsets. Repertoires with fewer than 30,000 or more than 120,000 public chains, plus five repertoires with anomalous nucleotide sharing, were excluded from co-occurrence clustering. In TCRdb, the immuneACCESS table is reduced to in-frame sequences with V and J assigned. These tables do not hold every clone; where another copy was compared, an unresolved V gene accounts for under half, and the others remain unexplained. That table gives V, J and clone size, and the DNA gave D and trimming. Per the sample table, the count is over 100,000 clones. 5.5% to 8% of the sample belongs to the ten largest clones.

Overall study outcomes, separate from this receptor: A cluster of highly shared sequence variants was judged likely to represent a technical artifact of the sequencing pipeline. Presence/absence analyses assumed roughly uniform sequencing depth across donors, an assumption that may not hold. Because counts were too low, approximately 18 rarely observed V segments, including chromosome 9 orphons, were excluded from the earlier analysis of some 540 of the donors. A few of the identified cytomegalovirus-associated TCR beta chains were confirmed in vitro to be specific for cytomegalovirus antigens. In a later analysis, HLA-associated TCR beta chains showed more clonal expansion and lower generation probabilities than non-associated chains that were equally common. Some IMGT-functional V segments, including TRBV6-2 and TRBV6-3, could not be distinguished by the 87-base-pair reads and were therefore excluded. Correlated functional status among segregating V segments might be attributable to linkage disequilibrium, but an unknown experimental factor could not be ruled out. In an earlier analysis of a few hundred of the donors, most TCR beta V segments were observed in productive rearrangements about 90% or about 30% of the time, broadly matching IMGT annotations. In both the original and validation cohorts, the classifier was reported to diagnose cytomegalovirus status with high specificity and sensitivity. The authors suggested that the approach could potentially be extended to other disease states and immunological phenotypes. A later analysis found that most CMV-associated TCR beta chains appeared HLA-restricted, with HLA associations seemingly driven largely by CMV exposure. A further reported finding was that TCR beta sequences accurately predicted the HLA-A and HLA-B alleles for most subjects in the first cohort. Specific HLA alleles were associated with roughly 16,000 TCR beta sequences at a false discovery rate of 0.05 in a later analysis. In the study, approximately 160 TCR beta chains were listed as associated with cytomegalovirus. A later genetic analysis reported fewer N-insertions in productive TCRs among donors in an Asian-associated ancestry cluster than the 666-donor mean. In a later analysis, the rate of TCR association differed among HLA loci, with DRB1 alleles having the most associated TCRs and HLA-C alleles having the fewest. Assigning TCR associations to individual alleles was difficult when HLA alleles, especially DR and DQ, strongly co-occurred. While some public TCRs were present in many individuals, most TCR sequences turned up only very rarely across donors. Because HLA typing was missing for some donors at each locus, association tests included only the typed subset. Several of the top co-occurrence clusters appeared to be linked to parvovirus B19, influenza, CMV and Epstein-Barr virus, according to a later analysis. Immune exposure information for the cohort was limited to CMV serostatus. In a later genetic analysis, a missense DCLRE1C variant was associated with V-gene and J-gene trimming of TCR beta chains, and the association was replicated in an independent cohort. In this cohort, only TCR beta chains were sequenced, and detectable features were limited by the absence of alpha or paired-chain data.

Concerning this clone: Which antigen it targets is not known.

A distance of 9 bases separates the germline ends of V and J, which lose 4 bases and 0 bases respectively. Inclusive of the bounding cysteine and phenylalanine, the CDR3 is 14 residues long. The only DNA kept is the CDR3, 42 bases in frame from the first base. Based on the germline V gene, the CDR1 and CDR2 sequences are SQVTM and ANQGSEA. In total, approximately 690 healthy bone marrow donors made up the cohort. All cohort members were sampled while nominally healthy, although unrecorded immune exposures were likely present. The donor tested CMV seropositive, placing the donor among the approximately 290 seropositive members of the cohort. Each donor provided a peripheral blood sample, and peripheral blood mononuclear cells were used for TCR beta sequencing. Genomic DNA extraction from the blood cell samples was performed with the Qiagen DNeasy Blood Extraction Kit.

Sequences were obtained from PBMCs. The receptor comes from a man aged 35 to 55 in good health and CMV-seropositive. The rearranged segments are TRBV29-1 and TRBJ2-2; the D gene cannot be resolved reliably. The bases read TGCAGCGTTGCCTTGTTAACGAACACCGGGGAGCTGTTTTTT. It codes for CSVALLTNTGELFF.